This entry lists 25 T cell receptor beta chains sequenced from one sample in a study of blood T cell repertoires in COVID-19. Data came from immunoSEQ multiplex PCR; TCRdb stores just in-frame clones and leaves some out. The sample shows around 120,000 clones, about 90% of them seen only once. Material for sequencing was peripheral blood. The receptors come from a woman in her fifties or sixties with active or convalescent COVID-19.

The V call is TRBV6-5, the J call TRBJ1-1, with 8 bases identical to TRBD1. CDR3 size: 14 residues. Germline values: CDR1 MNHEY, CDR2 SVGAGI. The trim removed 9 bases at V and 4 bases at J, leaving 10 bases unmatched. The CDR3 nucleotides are TGTGCCAGTGTTAGGACAGGGAAGGCCACTGAAGCTTTCTTT. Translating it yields CASVRTGKATEAFF.

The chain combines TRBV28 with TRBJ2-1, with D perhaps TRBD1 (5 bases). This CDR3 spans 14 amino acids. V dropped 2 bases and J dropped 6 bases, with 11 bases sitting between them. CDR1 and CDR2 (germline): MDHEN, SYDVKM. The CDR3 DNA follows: TGTGCCAGCAGTTTAGACCAGGGTGGCAATGAGCAGTTCTTC. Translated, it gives CASSLDQGGNEQFF.

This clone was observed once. The DNA for the CDR3 is TGTGCCAGCGCCTACAGACAGGCCTATTCTTTAGCTAACTATGGCTACACCTTC. This gives the protein CASAYRQAYSLANYGYTF. The V gene is TRBV18, the J gene TRBJ1-2; possible D gene TRBD1, 6 bases. Germline CDR1 reads KGHSH; CDR2 reads LQKENI. Trimming pared 8 bases from V and 0 bases from J, leaving 25 bases between. The CDR3 is made up of 18 amino acids.

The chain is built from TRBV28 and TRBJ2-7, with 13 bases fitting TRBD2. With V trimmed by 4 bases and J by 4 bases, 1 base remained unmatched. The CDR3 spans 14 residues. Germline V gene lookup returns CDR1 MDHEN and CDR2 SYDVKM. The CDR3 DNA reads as TGTGCCAGCAGTTCGACTAGCGGGGGGTACGAGCAGTACTTC. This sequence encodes CASSSTSGGYEQYF.

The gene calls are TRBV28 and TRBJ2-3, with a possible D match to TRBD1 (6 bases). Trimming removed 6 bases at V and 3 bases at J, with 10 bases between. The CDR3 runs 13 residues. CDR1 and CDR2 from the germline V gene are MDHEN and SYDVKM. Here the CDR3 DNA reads TGTGCCAGCAGCGGGACAAATACAGATACGCAGTATTTT. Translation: CASSGTNTDTQYF.

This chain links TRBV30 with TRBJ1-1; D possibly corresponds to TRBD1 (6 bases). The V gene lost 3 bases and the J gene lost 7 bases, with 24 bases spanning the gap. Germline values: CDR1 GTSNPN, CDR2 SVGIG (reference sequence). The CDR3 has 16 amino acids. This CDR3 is CAWRGVGGPRTVEAFF. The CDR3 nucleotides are TGTGCCTGGAGGGGGGTAGGTGGACCGAGGACAGTTGAAGCTTTCTTT. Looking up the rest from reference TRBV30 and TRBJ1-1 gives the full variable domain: SQTIHQWPATLVQPVGSPLSLECTVEGTSNPNLYWYRQAAGRGLQLLFYSVGIGQISSEVPQNLSASRPQDRQFILSSKKLLLSDSGFYLCAWRGVGGPRTVEAFFGQGTRLTVV.

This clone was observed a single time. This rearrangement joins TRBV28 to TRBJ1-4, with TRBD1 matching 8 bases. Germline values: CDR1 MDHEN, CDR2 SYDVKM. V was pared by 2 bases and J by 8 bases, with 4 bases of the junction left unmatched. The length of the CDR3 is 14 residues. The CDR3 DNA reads TGTGCCAGCAGTTTACAGGGGGCGAGGGAAAAACTGTTTTTT. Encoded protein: CASSLQGAREKLFF.

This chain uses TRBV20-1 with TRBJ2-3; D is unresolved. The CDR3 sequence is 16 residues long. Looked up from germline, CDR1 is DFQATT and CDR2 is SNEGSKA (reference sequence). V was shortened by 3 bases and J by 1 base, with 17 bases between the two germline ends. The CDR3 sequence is CSASPHQWPRTDTQYF. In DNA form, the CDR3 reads TGCAGTGCTAGTCCCCACCAATGGCCTCGCACAGATACGCAGTATTTT.

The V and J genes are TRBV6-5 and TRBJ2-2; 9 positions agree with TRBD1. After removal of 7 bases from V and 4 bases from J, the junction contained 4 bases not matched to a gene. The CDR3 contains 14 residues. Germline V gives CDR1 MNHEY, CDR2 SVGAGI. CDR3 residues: CASTMTGGTGELFF. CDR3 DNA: TGTGCCAGCACGATGACAGGGGGCACCGGGGAGCTGTTTTTT.

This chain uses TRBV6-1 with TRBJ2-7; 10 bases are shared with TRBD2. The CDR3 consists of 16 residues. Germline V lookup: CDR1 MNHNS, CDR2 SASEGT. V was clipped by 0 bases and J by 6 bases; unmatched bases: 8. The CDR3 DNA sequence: TGTGCCAGCAGTGAAGCTGCCCTAGCGGGAGTAGGCGAGCAGTACTTC. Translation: CASSEAALAGVGEQYF.

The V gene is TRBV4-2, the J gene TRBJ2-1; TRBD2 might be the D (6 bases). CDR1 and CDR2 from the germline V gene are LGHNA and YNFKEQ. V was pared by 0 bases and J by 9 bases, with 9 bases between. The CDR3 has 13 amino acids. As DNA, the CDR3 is TGTGCCAGCAGCCAAGAACGCGGGATTGAGCAGTTCTTC. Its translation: CASSQERGIEQFF.

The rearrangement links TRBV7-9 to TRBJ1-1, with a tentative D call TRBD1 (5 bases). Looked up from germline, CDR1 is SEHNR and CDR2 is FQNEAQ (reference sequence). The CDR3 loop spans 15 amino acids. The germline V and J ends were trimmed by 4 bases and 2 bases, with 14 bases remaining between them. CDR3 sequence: CASSWGGMANTEAFF. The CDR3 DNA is TGTGCCAGCAGCTGGGGCGGGATGGCAAACACTGAAGCTTTCTTT. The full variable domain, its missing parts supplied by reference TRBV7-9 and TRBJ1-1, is DTGVSQNPRHKITKRGQNVTFRCDPISEHNRLYWYRQTLGQGPEFLTYFQNEAQLEKSRLLSDRFSAERPKGSFSTLEIQRTEQGDSAMYLCASSWGGMANTEAFFGQGTRLTVV.

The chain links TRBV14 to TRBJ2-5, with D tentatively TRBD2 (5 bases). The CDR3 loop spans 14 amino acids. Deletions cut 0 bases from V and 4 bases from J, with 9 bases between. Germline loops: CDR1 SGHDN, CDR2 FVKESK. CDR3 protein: CASSQEDFGETQYF. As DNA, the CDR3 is TGTGCCAGCAGCCAAGAGGACTTTGGAGAGACCCAGTACTTC.

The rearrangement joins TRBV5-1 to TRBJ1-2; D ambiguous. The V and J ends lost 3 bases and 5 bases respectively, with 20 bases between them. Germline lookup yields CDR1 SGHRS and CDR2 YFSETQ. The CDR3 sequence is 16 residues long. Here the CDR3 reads CASSSTTGTVVYGYTF. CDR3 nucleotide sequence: TGCGCCAGCAGCTCTACGACGGGAACTGTAGTGTATGGCTACACCTTC.

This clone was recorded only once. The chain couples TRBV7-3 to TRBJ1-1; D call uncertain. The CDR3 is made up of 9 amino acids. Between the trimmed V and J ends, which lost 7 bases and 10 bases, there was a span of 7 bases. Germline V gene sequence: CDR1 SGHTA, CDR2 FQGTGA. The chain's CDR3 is CASTSGAFF. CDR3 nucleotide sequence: TGTGCCAGCACCTCAGGAGCTTTCTTT. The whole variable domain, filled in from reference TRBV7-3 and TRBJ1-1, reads GAGVSQTPSNKVTEKGKYVELRCDPISGHTALYWYRQSLGQGPEFLIYFQGTGAADDSGLPNDRFFAVRPEGSVSTLKIQRTERGDSAVYLCASTSGAFFGQGTRLTVV.

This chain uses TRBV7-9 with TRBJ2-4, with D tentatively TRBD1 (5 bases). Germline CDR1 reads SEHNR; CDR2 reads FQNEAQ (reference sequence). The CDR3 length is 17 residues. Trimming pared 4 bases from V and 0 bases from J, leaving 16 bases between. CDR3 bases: TGTGCCAGCAGCTCCCCGGCAGGGCCTCTAGCCAAAAACATTCAGTACTTC. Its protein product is CASSSPAGPLAKNIQYF.

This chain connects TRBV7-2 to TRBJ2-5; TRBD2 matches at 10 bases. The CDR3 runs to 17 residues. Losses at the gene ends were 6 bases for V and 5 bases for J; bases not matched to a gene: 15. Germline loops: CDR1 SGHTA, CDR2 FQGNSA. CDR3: CASSFGLAERRWETQYF. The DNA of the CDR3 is TGTGCCAGCAGTTTTGGACTAGCGGAGCGCAGGTGGGAGACCCAGTACTTC.

The CDR3 loop reads CAWRSRRGRPTTDTGELFF. CDR3 DNA sequence: TGTGCCTGGAGGTCTCGGAGAGGGAGGCCCACCACGGACACCGGGGAGCTGTTTTTT. The chain recombines TRBV30 with TRBJ2-2; D is perhaps TRBD2 (6 bases). Trimming took off 3 bases at V and 3 bases at J, with 26 bases between the two ends. Germline CDR1 is GTSNPN and CDR2 is SVGIG (reference sequence). This CDR3 is 19 amino acids long.

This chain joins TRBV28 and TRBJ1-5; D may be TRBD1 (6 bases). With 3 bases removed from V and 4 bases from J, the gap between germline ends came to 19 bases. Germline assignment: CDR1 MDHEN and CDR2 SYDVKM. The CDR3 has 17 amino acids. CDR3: CASSLMSGQPGNQPQHF. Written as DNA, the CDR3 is TGTGCCAGCAGTTTGATGTCCGGACAGCCTGGAAATCAGCCCCAGCATTTT.

In nucleotides, the CDR3 is TGTGCCACCAGTGATCCGGACAGAGGAAAACTGTTTTTT. This sequence encodes CATSDPDRGKLFF. The chain combines TRBV24-1 with TRBJ1-4, with a possible D match to TRBD1 (6 bases). Germline V lookup: CDR1 KGHDR, CDR2 SFDVKD. The V end was cut by 3 bases, the J end by 10 bases, with 11 bases between. This CDR3 contains 13 residues.

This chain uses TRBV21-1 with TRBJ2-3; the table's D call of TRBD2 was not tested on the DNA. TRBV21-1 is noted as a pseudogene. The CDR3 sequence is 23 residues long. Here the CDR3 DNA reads TGTGCCAGCAGCAAAAGGGCGGGAGGGGGACTAGCGGCTACCCTCAAGGCAACAGATACGCAGTATTTT. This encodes CASSKRAGGGLAATLKATDTQYF.

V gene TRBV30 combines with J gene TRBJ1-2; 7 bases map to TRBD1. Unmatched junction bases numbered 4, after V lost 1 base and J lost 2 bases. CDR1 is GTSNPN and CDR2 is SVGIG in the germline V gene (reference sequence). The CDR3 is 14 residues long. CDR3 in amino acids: CAWSAGTENYGYTF. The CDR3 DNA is TGTGCCTGGAGTGCGGGGACAGAGAACTATGGCTACACCTTC.

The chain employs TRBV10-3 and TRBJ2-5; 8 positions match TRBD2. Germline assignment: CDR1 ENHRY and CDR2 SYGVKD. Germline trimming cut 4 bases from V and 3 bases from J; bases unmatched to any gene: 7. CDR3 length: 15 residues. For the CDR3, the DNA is TGTGCCATCAGTGGGTCACTAGCGGAAGAAGAGACCCAGTACTTC. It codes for CAISGSLAEEETQYF.

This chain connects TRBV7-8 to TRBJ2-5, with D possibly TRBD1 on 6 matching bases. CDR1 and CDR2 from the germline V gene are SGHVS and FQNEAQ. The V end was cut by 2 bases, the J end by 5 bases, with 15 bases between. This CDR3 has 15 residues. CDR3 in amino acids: CASSLNSGTPETQYF. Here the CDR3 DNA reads TGTGCCAGCAGCTTAAATTCCGGGACACCGGAGACCCAGTACTTC.

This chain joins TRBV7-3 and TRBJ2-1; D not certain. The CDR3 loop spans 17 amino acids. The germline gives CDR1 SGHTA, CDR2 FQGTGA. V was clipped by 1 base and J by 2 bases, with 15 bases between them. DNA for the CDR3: TGTGCCAGCAGCTTAAACCGAGAACCCCCCCCCTACAATGAGCAGTTCTTC. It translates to CASSLNREPPPYNEQFF. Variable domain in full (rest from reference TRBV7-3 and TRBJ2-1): GAGVSQTPSNKVTEKGKYVELRCDPISGHTALYWYRQSLGQGPEFLIYFQGTGAADDSGLPNDRFFAVRPEGSVSTLKIQRTERGDSAVYLCASSLNREPPPYNEQFFGPGTRLTVL.